The 13 T cell receptor beta chains listed next were all sequenced from one sample in a study of blood T cell repertoires in COVID-19. The assay was immunoSEQ multiplex PCR, and TCRdb's table has in-frame clones only and misses some. The sample includes roughly 260,000 clones, 70% to 90% seen only once; the top ten take approximately 2.1%. Sequenced input: peripheral blood. All receptors derive from a woman in her thirties or forties who had recovered from COVID-19.

The chain couples TRBV7-3 to TRBJ2-1; tentatively, D is TRBD2 (5 bases). V was clipped by 2 bases and J by 7 bases, with 21 bases between them. Germline CDR1 is SGHTA and CDR2 is FQGTGA. The CDR3 is 17 residues long. CDR3 nucleotides: TGTGCCAGCAGCTTACGTTTTAGCGTACAAGGCGGGAATGAGCAGTTCTTC. Residues: CASSLRFSVQGGNEQFF.

The chain recombines TRBV19 with TRBJ1-2; no clear D gene. Trimming stripped 5 bases from V and 3 bases from J, with 13 bases between. The CDR3 has 14 residues. Germline V gene lookup returns CDR1 LNHDA and CDR2 SQIVND (reference sequence). CDR3 DNA: TGTGCCAGTAGTGCCGGAGGGTTATACTATGGCTACACCTTC. This gives the protein CASSAGGLYYGYTF.

This clone appeared a single time. The chain links TRBV5-4 to TRBJ2-1; maybe TRBD1 (5 bases). Between the trimmed V and J ends, which lost 1 base and 0 bases, there was a span of 8 bases. The CDR3 is made up of 15 amino acids. Germline CDR1 SGHNT, CDR2 YYREEE (reference sequence). The CDR3 DNA reads as TGTGCCAGCAGCTTGAACCAGGGCTCCTACAATGAGCAGTTCTTC. This encodes CASSLNQGSYNEQFF.

V and J are TRBV18 and TRBJ2-1; TRBD1 matches at 8 bases. Germline CDR1 KGHSH, CDR2 LQKENI. This CDR3 spans 13 amino acids. J lost 9 bases, V lost 5 bases, and 6 bases had no gene match. The CDR3 region has the DNA TGTGCCAGCTCATTGGACAGGGTGTCTGAGCAGTTCTTC. Protein: CASSLDRVSEQFF.

V usage is TRBV18 and J usage is TRBJ1-5, with 9 nucleotides matching TRBD1. The trim removed 4 bases at V and 4 bases at J, leaving 5 bases unmatched. Germline CDR1 is KGHSH and CDR2 is LQKENI. This CDR3 comprises 15 residues. CDR3 protein: CASSLSTGGNQPQHF. The DNA of the CDR3 is TGTGCCAGCTCACTATCGACAGGGGGAAATCAGCCCCAGCATTTT. The full variable domain, rest sourced from reference TRBV18 and TRBJ1-5, is NAGVMQNPRHLVRRRGQEARLRCSPMKGHSHVYWYRQLPEEGLKFMVYLQKENIIDESGMPKERFSAEFPKEGPSILRIQQVVRGDSAAYFCASSLSTGGNQPQHFGDGTRLSIL.

The chain links TRBV5-5 to TRBJ2-7, with TRBD2 matching over 10 bases. CDR1 and CDR2 (germline): SGHKS, YYEKEE (reference sequence). The CDR3 is made up of 16 amino acids. Unmatched junction bases numbered 3, after V lost 0 bases and J lost 0 bases. The DNA of the CDR3 is TGTGCCAGCAGCTTGGTAGCGGGAGGCATCTCCTACGAGCAGTACTTC. Translated, it gives CASSLVAGGISYEQYF.

The chain employs TRBV30 and TRBJ2-7; 7 bases line up with TRBD1. Trimming removed 2 bases from V and 1 base from J; junction bases left unmatched: 8. This CDR3 is built from 15 residues. CDR1 is GTSNPN and CDR2 is SVGIG in the germline V gene (reference sequence). The CDR3 protein is CAWSTPGQMSYEQYF. The CDR3 DNA reads as TGTGCCTGGAGTACCCCGGGACAGATGTCCTACGAGCAGTACTTC.

CDR3 amino acids: CASRREETQYF. For the CDR3, the DNA is TGTGCCAGCAGACGCGAAGAGACCCAGTACTTC. V gene TRBV7-2 combines with J gene TRBJ2-5; D is unresolved. The CDR3 spans 11 residues. Germline loops: CDR1 SGHTA, CDR2 FQGNSA. Between the trimmed V and J ends, which lost 6 bases and 3 bases, there was a span of 5 bases.

The chain combines TRBV30 with TRBJ1-5; 8 bases are a match to TRBD1. CDR3 length: 15 amino acids. CDR1 is GTSNPN and CDR2 is SVGIG in the germline V gene (reference sequence). V lost 2 bases to trimming and J lost 3 bases; unmatched junction nucleotides: 6. The CDR3 here is CAWSFNRGSNQPQHF. The CDR3 DNA is TGTGCCTGGAGTTTCAACAGGGGGTCCAATCAGCCCCAGCATTTT.

The chain carries TRBV2 and TRBJ1-2; D remains ambiguous. The CDR3 consists of 13 residues. Germline V gene data show CDR1 as SNHLY and CDR2 as FYNNEI. V lost 2 bases and J 0 bases, leaving 4 bases between the germline ends. The DNA for the CDR3 is TGTGCCAGCAGTGAACCAACTAACTATGGCTACACCTTC. Protein product: CASSEPTNYGYTF. Looking up the rest from reference TRBV2 and TRBJ1-2 gives the full variable domain: EPEVTQTPSHQVTQMGQEVILRCVPISNHLYFYWYRQILGQKVEFLVSFYNNEISEKSEIFDDQFSVERPDGSNFTLKIRSTKLEDSAMYFCASSEPTNYGYTFGSGTRLTVV.

J is TRBJ2-5 and V is TRBV6-1; TRBD2 matches 10 bases. The CDR3 consists of 15 residues. V shed 3 bases and J 1 base; nucleotides not matched to a gene: 2. Germline CDR1 MNHNS, CDR2 SASEGT. The CDR3 coding sequence is TGTGCCAGCAGTGACATAGCGGGGGGCCAAGAGACCCAGTACTTC. Translation: CASSDIAGGQETQYF.

The chain carries TRBV11-3 and TRBJ1-1; maybe TRBD1 (5 bases). The V gene lost 8 bases and the J gene lost 0 bases, with 16 bases spanning the gap. CDR3 length: 15 amino acids. The V gene's germline CDR1 is SGHNT and CDR2 YENEEA. CDR3 residues: CASGWEGALNTEAFF. The CDR3 nucleotides are TGTGCCAGCGGATGGGAAGGGGCCCTGAACACTGAAGCTTTCTTT.

The chain links TRBV7-8 to TRBJ2-3; D is ambiguous. V lost 1 base to trimming and J lost 4 bases, with 9 bases between them. The length of the CDR3 is 14 residues. CDR1 and CDR2 (germline): SGHVS, FQNEAQ. CDR3 sequence: CASSLGAWADTQYF. For the CDR3, the DNA is TGTGCCAGCAGCTTAGGGGCTTGGGCAGATACGCAGTATTTT.